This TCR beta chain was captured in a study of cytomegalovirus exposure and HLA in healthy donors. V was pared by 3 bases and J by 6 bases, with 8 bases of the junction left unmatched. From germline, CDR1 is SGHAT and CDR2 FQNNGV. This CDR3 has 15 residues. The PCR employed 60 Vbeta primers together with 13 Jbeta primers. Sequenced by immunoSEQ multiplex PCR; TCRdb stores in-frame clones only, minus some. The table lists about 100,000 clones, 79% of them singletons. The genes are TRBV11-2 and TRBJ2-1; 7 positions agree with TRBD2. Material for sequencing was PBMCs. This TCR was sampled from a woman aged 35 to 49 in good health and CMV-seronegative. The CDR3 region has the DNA TGTGCCAGCAGCTTCTCCAGCGGGAAAAGCAATGAGCAGTTCTTC. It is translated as CASSFSSGKSNEQFF.